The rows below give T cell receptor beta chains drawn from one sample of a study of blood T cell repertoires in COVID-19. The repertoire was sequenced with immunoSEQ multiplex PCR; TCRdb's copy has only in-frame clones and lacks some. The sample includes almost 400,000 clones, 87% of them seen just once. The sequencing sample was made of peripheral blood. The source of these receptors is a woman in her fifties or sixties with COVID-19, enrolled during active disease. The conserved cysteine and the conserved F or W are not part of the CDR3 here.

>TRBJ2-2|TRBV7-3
ASSLTPGLSTAGELF
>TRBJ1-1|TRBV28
ASSSPTGRFLYAF
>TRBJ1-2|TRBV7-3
ASSTSGSYGYT
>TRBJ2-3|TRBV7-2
ASSLGAGLAGSYTQY
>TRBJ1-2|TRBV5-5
ASSRQGLANYGYT
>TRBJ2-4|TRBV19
ASSIELAKNIQY
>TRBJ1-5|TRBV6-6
ASTKTGGNQPQH
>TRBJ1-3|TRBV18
ASSPSLNSGNTIY
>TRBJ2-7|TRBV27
ASGDRGYGEQY
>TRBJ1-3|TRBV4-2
ASSQDGYDIGNTIY
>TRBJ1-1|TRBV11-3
ASSLGQGGGTEAF
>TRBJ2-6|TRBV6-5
ASSSGNSGANVLT
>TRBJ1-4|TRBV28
ASRGGTANEKLF
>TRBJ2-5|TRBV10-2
ASSISGGEETQY
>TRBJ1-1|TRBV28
ASSPRSAYTEAF
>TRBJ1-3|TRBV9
ASSADHRGPGGNTIY
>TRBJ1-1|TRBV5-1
ASSRRENEAF
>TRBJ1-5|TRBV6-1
ASSDPGQINQPQH
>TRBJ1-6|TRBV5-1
ASGPGQGNSPLH
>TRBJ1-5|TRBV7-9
ASSLSGQGAGNQPQH
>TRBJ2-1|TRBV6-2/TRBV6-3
ASSYSTGRLQF
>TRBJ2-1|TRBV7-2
ASSLTGSNEQF
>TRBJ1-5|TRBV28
ASSAGGFQPQH
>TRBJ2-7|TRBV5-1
ASSLVLAVGQPGREQY
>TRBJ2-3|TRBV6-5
ASRLAGGTDTQY
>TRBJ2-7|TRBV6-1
ASSERGGRYEQY
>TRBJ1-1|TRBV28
ASSKRTGLGRAAF
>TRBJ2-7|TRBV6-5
ASNLGGAAYEQY
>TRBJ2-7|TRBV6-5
ASSYRRTDYEQY
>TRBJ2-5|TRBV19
ASSRAGARTQY
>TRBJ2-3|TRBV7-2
ASSLVRSGDTQY
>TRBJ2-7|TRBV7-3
ASSSKASASYEQY
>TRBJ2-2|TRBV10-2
ASKRPRGADTGELF
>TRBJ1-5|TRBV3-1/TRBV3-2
ASSQGGRLSKPQH
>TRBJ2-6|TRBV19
ASSGGRVLSGANVLT
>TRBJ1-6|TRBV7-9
ASSPQGAHNSPLH
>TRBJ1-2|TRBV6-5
ASSIGTGLYGYT